The rows below give T cell receptor beta chains drawn from one sample of a study of cytomegalovirus exposure and HLA in healthy donors. The method was immunoSEQ multiplex PCR; TCRdb's version includes in-frame clones alone and lacks a portion of them. The sample data list about 160,000 clones. Source material: PBMCs. The receptors here all came from a woman aged 55-70 years in good health and CMV-seronegative. CDR3s include the opening cysteine and the closing phenylalanine or tryptophan. Fields, in order: V gene, J gene, D gene, CDR3 protein, CDR3 DNA. D genes are given only for firm matches.

TRBV6-6,TRBJ1-1,NA,CASRWTVMNTEAFF,TGTGCCAGCAGGTGGACAGTGATGAACACTGAAGCTTTCTTT
TRBV10-2,TRBJ2-3,TRBD2,CASTPERGLAGFTDTQYF,TGCGCCAGCACCCCGGAGAGGGGACTAGCGGGATTTACAGATACGCAGTATTTT
TRBV25-1,TRBJ2-5,NA,CASSEAGNQETQYF,TGTGCCAGCAGTGAGGCAGGGAACCAAGAGACCCAGTACTTC
TRBV7-2,TRBJ1-2,NA,CASSLAIRGGYTF,TGTGCCAGCAGCTTAGCGATCCGAGGGGGCTACACCTTC
TRBV9,TRBJ1-1,NA,CASSVDPTGGSTEAFF,TGTGCCAGCAGCGTAGACCCGACAGGAGGTAGTACTGAAGCTTTCTTT
TRBV5-6,TRBJ1-6,TRBD1,CASSFRDRGLSSPLHF,TGTGCCAGCAGCTTCCGGGACAGGGGGTTGTCTTCACCCCTCCACTTT
TRBV5-1,TRBJ2-7,NA,CASSLEQGRSHEQYF,TGCGCCAGCAGCTTGGAGCAGGGCAGGTCCCACGAGCAGTACTTC
TRBV30,TRBJ2-7,NA,CAWSVRASHEQYF,TGTGCCTGGAGTGTCCGAGCATCCCACGAGCAGTACTTC
TRBV5-6,TRBJ2-2,TRBD1,CASSPPLPGQGRSGELFF,TGTGCCAGCAGCCCCCCTCTCCCGGGACAGGGGAGATCCGGGGAGCTGTTTTTT
TRBV14,TRBJ1-2,NA,CASSFRSGNLKNYGYTF,TGTGCCAGCAGCTTTCGTTCAGGGAATCTTAAAAACTATGGCTACACCTTC
TRBV2,TRBJ2-1,TRBD2,CASSEGAGGRDEQFF,TGTGCCAGCAGTGAAGGAGCGGGGGGTAGGGATGAGCAGTTCTTC
TRBV7-3,TRBJ2-2,TRBD1,CASSSDRGEDTGELFF,TGTGCCAGCAGCTCGGACAGGGGAGAGGACACCGGGGAGCTGTTTTTT
TRBV7-9,TRBJ2-1,TRBD1,CASSLLQGNEQFF,TGTGCCAGCAGCTTACTACAGGGGAATGAGCAGTTCTTC
TRBV4-3,TRBJ1-1,NA,CASSLTPIQGTEAFF,TGCGCCAGCAGCCTAACCCCAATCCAGGGAACTGAAGCTTTCTTT
TRBV2,TRBJ1-2,NA,CASSPGNYGYTF,TGTGCCAGCTCGCCAGGGAACTATGGCTACACCTTC
TRBV15,TRBJ2-3,TRBD1,CATSRSQGADTQYF,TGTGCCACCAGCAGGAGCCAGGGGGCAGATACGCAGTATTTT
TRBV6-5,TRBJ2-1,NA,CASSYGGLGKDEQFF,TGTGCCAGCAGTTACGGAGGTTTGGGGAAAGATGAGCAGTTCTTC
TRBV18,TRBJ1-2,TRBD1,CASSLDSGTGIRGYTF,TGTGCCAGCTCACTAGACTCCGGGACAGGGATACGCGGCTACACCTTC
TRBV23-1,TRBJ2-7,TRBD1,CASSQSRQGPHEQYF,TGCGCCAGCAGTCAATCTCGACAGGGCCCCCACGAGCAGTACTTC
TRBV6-5,TRBJ2-3,NA,CASSVPGMDTQYF,TGTGCCAGCAGTGTCCCGGGGATGGATACGCAGTATTTT
TRBV5-4,TRBJ1-1,NA,CASSLATGGNTEAFF,TGTGCCAGCAGCTTGGCCACGGGGGGGAACACTGAAGCTTTCTTT
TRBV7-2,TRBJ2-5,NA,CASSLLGGQETQYF,TGTGCCAGCAGCTTACTCGGGGGCCAAGAGACCCAGTACTTC
TRBV6-6,TRBJ2-5,TRBD1,CASSYSTGQETQYF,TGTGCCAGCAGTTACTCGACAGGGCAAGAGACCCAGTACTTC
TRBV19,TRBJ1-1,NA,CASSITPGRTEAFF,TGTGCCAGTAGTATCACCCCAGGGAGGACTGAAGCTTTCTTT
TRBV27,TRBJ1-1,NA,CASSLRGQIYTEAFF,TGTGCCAGCAGTTTACGAGGACAGATTTACACTGAAGCTTTCTTT
TRBV18,TRBJ2-1,TRBD1,CASSGQGSNEQFF,TGTGCCAGCTCTGGACAGGGGAGTAATGAGCAGTTCTTC